The present T cell receptor beta chain was sequenced within a study of blood T cell repertoires in COVID-19. The repertoire was sequenced with immunoSEQ multiplex PCR; TCRdb's copy has only in-frame clones and lacks some. Of about 86,000 clones in the sample, 80% to 90% are singletons; the top ten hold more than 0.95%. The clonotype was recovered from a human donor in a cohort sampled during active COVID-19. The sample was peripheral blood.

CDR3 region: CASSRTAIYEQYF. The CDR3 DNA sequence: TGTGCCAGCAGTAGGACAGCCATCTACGAGCAGTACTTC. This chain links TRBV7-6 with TRBJ2-7; a weak D match, TRBD1 (6 bases). The CDR3 length is 13 residues. Trimming left V 6 bases short and J 3 bases short, with 12 bases between. The germline gives CDR1 SGHVS, CDR2 FNYEAQ.